This T cell receptor (beta chain) was profiled in a study of blood T cell repertoires in COVID-19. CDR3 length equals 17 residues. Germline assignment: CDR1 SGHRS and CDR2 YFSETQ. V lost 0 bases, J lost 4 bases, and 16 bases lay in between. Assay: immunoSEQ multiplex PCR; the TCRdb copy retains only in-frame clones and omits some. The sample consists of some 150,000 clones, roughly 90% of them appearing once. The sequenced sample was peripheral blood. The sequence came from a human donor in a cohort sampled during active COVID-19. V is TRBV5-1 and J is TRBJ2-2; D gene unclear. In DNA form, the CDR3 reads TGCGCCAGCAGCTTGGCCGTTGGGCCGACCCCCACCGGGGAGCTGTTTTTT. Its translation is CASSLAVGPTPTGELFF. Combining the CDR3 with reference TRBV5-1 and TRBJ2-2 gives the whole variable domain KAGVTQTPRYLIKTRGQQVTLSCSPISGHRSVSWYQQTPGQGLQFLFEYFSETQRNKGNFPGRFSGRQFSNSRSEMNVSTLELGDSALYLCASSLAVGPTPTGELFFGEGSRLTVL.